Sequencing of this T cell receptor beta chain was carried out in a study of regulatory T cells in long-lasting Graves disease (dated by TCRdb to about 2021). A note on the overall study: Antithyroid drugs had been taken for less than 3 months by newly diagnosed Graves' disease patients. The study was conducted in China and was registered as a clinical trial. This study used TCR sequencing and RNA sequencing of peripheral blood to compare persistent Graves' disease patients against newly diagnosed Graves' disease patients. A total of roughly 33 samples were covered by TCR sequencing, comprising some 13 persistent and approximately 20 newly diagnosed Graves' disease patients. Study-level results and caveats: Only peripheral blood was studied, because thyroid tissue, the primary lesion, was inaccessible. Patients with persistent disease shared more public clonotypes (over 2,500) than newly diagnosed patients did (about 970). Persistent disease showed preferential use of TRBV28, TRBJ1-2 and TRBJ2-5, whereas newly diagnosed disease favored TRBV20-1 and TRBJ2-1. Compared with newly diagnosed patients, patients with persistent Graves' disease had lower TCR Shannon entropy and fewer highly expanded clones, which suggests clonal expansion. Sequencing and analysis were restricted to the TCR beta chain. The small sample size was acknowledged by the authors as a limitation that may reduce accuracy.

There are many counts of this clonotype. Which antigen it targets is not known. Base qualities are not provided; no much larger clone lies one nucleotide away. The junction shows trimming of 6 bases on V and 9 bases on J, and the gene matches do not reach 16 bases of it. From cysteine to phenylalanine, the CDR3 is 16 amino acids long. Only the CDR3 DNA stays, 48 bases, in frame from base 1. The library was built by means of multiplex PCR. The reads were generated on an Illumina HiSeq 4000. iRepertoire HTBI primers and Arm-PCR amplification of CDR3 regions were used to construct TCR beta libraries. Before sequencing, the PCR products underwent gel purification. Processing in the source paper ran as follows. A total of roughly 65 TRBV and more than twelve TRBJ segments were identified across samples and were used for gene usage analysis of CDR3 amino acid clonotypes. COPE and FqMerger were used to merge the filtered high-quality paired reads into contigs. BLAST was used to align contigs to IMGT TRBV, TRBD and TRBJ reference genes, and CDR3 was defined according to IMGT. Any clonotype with a frequency above 0.1% was counted as a highly expanded clone. Repertoire diversity was measured by Shannon entropy, and V-J evenness by the Gini coefficient. A clonotype was considered public if more than one individual shared it. TCRdb reran the public reads through fastp at Q25 and MiXCR, keeping productive beta chains. Each CDR3 protein appears once, grouped with its most common genes and DNA. V and J calls and clone size were set by TCRdb, not the authors. The sample has approximately 270,000 distinct CDR3 sequences on record, about 17% of them singletons. The ten largest make up 11% to 15% of the sample.

The time point label on this specimen signifies: newly diagnosed GD, antithyroid drugs for less than 3 months. For both TCR sequencing and RNA sequencing, RNA was extracted from PBMCs using TRIzol. The diagnosis of Graves' disease followed American Thyroid Association guidelines. Recruitment of patients was carried out at an endocrinology department in Xi'an, China. Each patient gave about 10 milliliters of peripheral blood, collected in an EDTA anticoagulant tube. Ficoll Paque Plus density gradient separation was used to isolate PBMCs, and no further T cell sorting was done. An Agilent 2100 Bioanalyzer and agarose gel were used to assess RNA quality, and a NanoDrop 2000 was used to measure RNA concentration. The sample also formed part of further work on T cells in Graves' hyperthyroidism and ophthalmopathy. Looking at the second paper: Stable Graves' hyperthyroidism was defined as the absence of progression to ophthalmopathy over 18 months of follow-up. The hyperthyroidism patients were between 18 and 65 years old and newly diagnosed, with a disease duration of less than 2 months. The study excluded patients with uncontrolled infections, other autoimmune diseases, pregnancy or lactation. Diagnoses relied on clinical symptoms, serum thyroxine and TRAb, thyroid ultrasound and orbital computed tomography. For the first round of RT-PCR on the TCR CDR3, the HTBI primer set was used together with the Qiagen OneStep RT-PCR kit. Blood samples also contained most of the expanded thyroid clonotypes (frequency above 0.001), which suggests that blood repertoires may reflect thyroid immune responses. Ophthalmopathy was separated from stable hyperthyroidism by a 13 V-J signature model, with approximately 85% sensitivity and about 81% specificity obtained in cross-validation and 80%/75% obtained in testing. In validation, progression to ophthalmopathy was predicted by the model with almost 71% sensitivity and about 72% specificity, a median of about 6.4 months before onset. To identify distinguishing TCR V-J signatures, a discovery cohort of about 95 patients was used, comprising under 45 with Graves' ophthalmopathy and under 60 with stable Graves' hyperthyroidism. Prospective prediction of ophthalmopathy was tested in an independent validation cohort consisting of 18 hyperthyroidism patients and approximately 16 patients who later progressed to ophthalmopathy. The roughly 100 discovery patients were randomly divided into training and test sets at a 7:3 ratio. In addition, the study compared T-cell repertoires in thyroid tissue and in blood from five or six Graves' hyperthyroidism patients. After sampling, hyperthyroidism patients received methimazole starting at 30 mg daily, and ophthalmopathy patients received high-dose intravenous methylprednisolone. Libraries were constructed in a second round of multiplex PCR, after which size selection and purification were performed. The libraries were sequenced on an Illumina HiSeq2000 using paired-end 100 bp reads. SOAPnuke was used to process the raw data, with reads discarded if the reads contained adapters or uncalled bases, had a mean Phred below 15, or lacked an exact constant-primer or identifier match. COPE v1.2.5 was used to merge high-quality paired reads, and clonotypes were defined as unique nucleotide sequences. MiTCR v1.1 was used to align clonotypes to the IMGT TRBV, TRBD and TRBJ reference segments. Only V-J combinations with frequency above 0.0001, covering about 99% of repertoires, were analysed. A TCS score was defined as the ratio between F50 (clonal expansion) and ExV (chaos), using BLOSUM62-based TCRdist between CDR3 peptides within each V-J. Welch's t-statistics and random forest reduced roughly 540 V-J features to 13, which were used in a naive Bayes classifier (R e1071). No statistical method was used to fix the sample size in advance, and group allocation was not hidden from the investigators. TCR Vbeta CDR3 sequencing of 135 peripheral blood samples (over 40 ophthalmopathy, some 75 hyperthyroidism and some 17 progressor patients) is reported in the paper.

Specimen: peripheral blood mononuclear cells (PBMCs), collected at new diagnosis, from a patient treated with antithyroid drugs. This clonotype was obtained from a young woman with Graves disease. Donor details come from another sample of the same person, matched by shared clones. The chain couples TRBV12-3 or TRBV12-4 to TRBJ2-1, with 8 bases aligning to TRBD2. The CDR3 region reads CASSLPGGGRDREQFF. The nucleotide sequence reads TGTGCCAGCAGCCTGCCGGGCGGGGGGCGAGATCGTGAGCAGTTCTTC.